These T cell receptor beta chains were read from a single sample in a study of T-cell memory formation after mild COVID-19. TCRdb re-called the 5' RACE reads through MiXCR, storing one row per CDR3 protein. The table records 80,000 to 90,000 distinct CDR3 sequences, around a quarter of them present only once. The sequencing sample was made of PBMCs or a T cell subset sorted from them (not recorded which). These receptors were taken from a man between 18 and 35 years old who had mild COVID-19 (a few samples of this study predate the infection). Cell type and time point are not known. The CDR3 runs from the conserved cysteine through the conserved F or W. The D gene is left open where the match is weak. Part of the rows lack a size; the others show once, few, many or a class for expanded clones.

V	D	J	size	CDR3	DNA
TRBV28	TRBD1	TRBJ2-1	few	CASSPPGQGLNEQFF	TGTGCCAGCAGTCCCCCGGGACAGGGGCTTAATGAGCAGTTCTTC
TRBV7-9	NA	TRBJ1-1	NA	CASSFPEAFF	TGTGCCAGCAGCTTCCCTGAAGCTTTCTTT
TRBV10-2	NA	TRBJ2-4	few	CASSDSGFAKNIQYF	TGCGCCAGCAGTGATAGCGGATTTGCCAAAAACATTCAGTACTTC
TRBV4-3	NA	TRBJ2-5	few	CASSHPGPTQYF	TGCGCCAGCAGCCACCCGGGCCCGACCCAGTACTTC
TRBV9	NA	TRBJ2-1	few	CASSEDGGRRNEQFF	TGTGCCAGCAGCGAGGACGGGGGCCGACGCAATGAGCAGTTCTTC
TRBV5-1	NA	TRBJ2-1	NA	CASSLQYNEQFF	TGCGCCAGCAGCTTGCAGTACAATGAGCAGTTCTTC
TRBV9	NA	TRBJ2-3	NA	CASSRQGGSSTDTQYF	TGTGCCAGCAGCAGACAAGGCGGGTCTAGCACAGATACGCAGTATTTT
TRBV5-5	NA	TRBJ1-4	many	CASSLAPGRGDEKLFF	TGTGCCAGCAGCTTGGCTCCAGGCAGGGGTGATGAAAAACTGTTTTTT
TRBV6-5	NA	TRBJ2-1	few	CASSYARGYEQFF	TGTGCCAGCAGTTACGCCAGGGGATATGAGCAGTTCTTC
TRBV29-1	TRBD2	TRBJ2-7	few	CSVEVLAGSSYEQYF	TGCAGCGTTGAAGTACTAGCGGGGAGCTCCTACGAGCAGTACTTC
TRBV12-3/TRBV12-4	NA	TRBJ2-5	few	CASSDGDNGETQYF	TGTGCCAGCTCCGACGGGGACAATGGGGAGACCCAGTACTTC
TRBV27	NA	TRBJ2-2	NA	CASSPSHNHLTPGELFF	TGTGCCAGCAGCCCCTCCCACAACCACCTAACTCCCGGGGAGCTGTTTTTT
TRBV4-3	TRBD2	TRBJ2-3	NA	CASSQGGAAGGGNTQYF	TGCGCCAGCAGCCAAGGAGGTGCCGCGGGGGGGGGGAATACGCAGTATTTT
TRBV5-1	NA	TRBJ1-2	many	CASSLVSLNYGYTF	TGCGCCAGCAGCTTGGTATCCCTAAACTATGGCTACACCTTC
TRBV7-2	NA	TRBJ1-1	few	CASSLEAVNTEAFF	TGTGCCAGCAGCTTAGAAGCAGTGAACACTGAAGCTTTCTTT
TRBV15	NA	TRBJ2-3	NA	CATSKYLDDTQYF	TGTGCCACCAGCAAATACCTCGACGATACGCAGTATTTT
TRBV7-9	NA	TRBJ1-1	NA	CASRGGGNTEAFF	TGTGCCAGCAGAGGGGGGGGCAACACTGAAGCTTTCTTT